A single sample is the source of the 5 T cell receptor beta chains below, sequenced in a study of blood T cell repertoires in COVID-19 (dated by TCRdb to the early 2020s). Receptor amplification or capture employed the immunoSEQ multiplex PCR assay. Held by TCRdb, this immuneACCESS table contains in-frame sequences only and omits some clones. Under half of the omission traces to an unresolved V gene where checked; the cause of the rest is unknown. The sample table lists 200,000 to 300,000 clones, around nine tenths of them with a count of one. Approximately 7.2% of the sample goes to the ten largest clones. Sequencing input: peripheral blood. These receptors all come from a woman in her seventies with active or convalescent COVID-19.

V gene TRBV3-1 (or the pseudogene TRBV3-2) combines with J gene TRBJ1-1; D not resolved. V was pared by 4 bases and J by 1 base, with 16 bases between. The CDR3 is made up of 16 amino acids. CDR1 and CDR2 from the germline V gene are LGHDT and YNNKEL (reference sequence). The CDR3 nucleotides read TGTGCCAGCAGCCCGCAATTGTGGGCAAAGAACACTGAAGCTTTCTTT. Protein: CASSPQLWAKNTEAFF.

The chain joins TRBV19 to TRBJ2-7, with D possibly being TRBD2 (6 bases). Trimming removed 1 base from V and 7 bases from J, with 14 bases in between. Germline CDR1 is LNHDA and CDR2 is SQIVND (reference sequence). CDR3 size: 14 residues. The CDR3 sequence: CASSIGGGAREQYF. DNA for the CDR3: TGTGCCAGTAGTATAGGCGGAGGGGCGCGAGAGCAGTACTTC. The complete variable domain, with remaining parts taken from reference TRBV19 and TRBJ2-7, reads DGGITQSPKYLFRKEGQNVTLSCEQNLNHDAMYWYRQDPGQGLRLIYYSQIVNDFQKGDIAEGYSVSREKKESFPLTVTSAQKNPTAFYLCASSIGGGAREQYFGPGTRLTVT.

The rearrangement links TRBV20-1 to TRBJ2-3, with D hard to call. Trimming stripped 3 bases from V and 5 bases from J, with 9 bases between. The CDR3 totals 12 residues. Germline CDR1 is DFQATT and CDR2 is SNEGSKA (reference sequence). The CDR3 DNA reads as TGCAGTGCTAGTGGAGTCAAAGATACGCAGTATTTT. It translates to CSASGVKDTQYF.

This sequence joins TRBV7-2 and TRBJ1-5; the match to TRBD1 covers 7 bases. Germline V gene lookup returns CDR1 SGHTA and CDR2 FQGNSA. The CDR3 is 15 amino acids. Trimming at V came to 4 bases and at J to 7 bases, leaving 10 bases not matched to a gene. Written as DNA, the CDR3 is TGTGCCAGCAGCTCGCGGACAGGTTCAGTGCAGCCCCAGCATTTT. Its translation is CASSSRTGSVQPQHF.

The CDR3 DNA reads as TGTGCCAGTAGTGCGACAGGCCCCCATCAGCCCCAGCATTTT. Translated: CASSATGPHQPQHF. The chain carries TRBV19 and TRBJ1-5; the D gene is possibly TRBD1 (6 bases). Trimming removed 5 bases from V and 5 bases from J, with 13 bases in between. Germline V gives CDR1 LNHDA, CDR2 SQIVND (reference sequence). The CDR3 is 14 residues long.